One sample yielded the 2 T cell receptor beta chains listed below, sequenced in a study of T cell responses to AZD1222 COVID-19 vaccine. Clones were read by immunoSEQ multiplex PCR, and TCRdb kept only the in-frame ones, dropping some. The table has under 140,000 clones, approximately 94% seen once. The source was peripheral blood, collected 28 days after the second AZD1222 dose. The receptor source for this set is an adult who received the AZD1222 COVID-19 vaccine.

V usage is TRBV5-1 and J usage is TRBJ2-3, with no clear D. Germline V CDR1 and CDR2: SGHRS, YFSETQ. Trimming took 5 bases from V and 0 from J, leaving 16 bases between them. The CDR3 consists of 16 residues. CDR3 DNA: TGCGCCAGCAGTCCCCCATGGGTTACCAGCACAGATACGCAGTATTTT. This sequence encodes CASSPPWVTSTDTQYF.

A remark on this clone: The identical CDR3 is also encoded by other nucleotide sequences in the sample. This rearrangement joins TRBV5-4 to TRBJ1-1, with 9 bases matching TRBD1. With V trimmed by 2 bases and J by 4 bases, 3 bases remained unmatched. Germline CDR1 SGHNT, CDR2 YYREEE (reference sequence). This CDR3 spans 14 amino acids. Here the CDR3 DNA reads TGTGCCAGCAGCTTACAGGGGGCCGGCACTGAAGCTTTCTTT. Protein product: CASSLQGAGTEAFF.